Listed here is a single T cell receptor (beta chain). Its binding antigen is unknown. Per-base qualities were not stored, and no clone one base away is much larger. These data originate in a study of response to subunit inactivated influenza vaccine (dated by TCRdb to 2017 to 2018). In terms of the full investigation: Deep quantitative profiling of the T cell receptor repertoire was used in the study to follow responses to a trivalent subunit inactivated influenza vaccine.

Study-wide findings and limitations: The authors proposed that each seasonal influenza vaccination may bring in only a limited number of new T cells.

Library creation used RT-PCR. The instrument was an Illumina HiSeq 2500. TCRdb trimmed public reads at Q25 via fastp, called clones via MiXCR and kept in-frame beta chains. Entries are consolidated by CDR3 protein sequence, retaining the most common genes and DNA. The sample yields more than 500,000 distinct CDR3 sequences; 10% to 12% were counted once. Of the sample, approximately 10% falls within the top ten clones. The CDR1 and CDR2 encoded by the germline V gene (reference sequence) are MNHEY and SMNVEV. There are 14 amino acids in the CDR3, from cysteine to phenylalanine inclusive. This entry keeps only the CDR3 DNA: 42 bases, framed from base 1. The V and J ends are trimmed by 3 bases and 2 bases, leaving 11 bases between them. The sample was also linked to a second study, of T cells expressing NK-cell markers. The second publication reports: 5'RACE template switching, by which a universal primer site and unique molecular identifiers were added, was used to make TCR beta cDNA libraries. In sorted CD3+CD56+NKG2C+, CD3+CD56+NKG2C- and CD3+CD56-NKG2C+ T-cell subsets from roughly 8 donors, TCR beta-chain repertoires were profiled. Among the eight sequenced donors, seven were HCMV-seropositive and one was HCMV-seronegative. To restrict sorting to alphabetaTCR-expressing T cells, an anti-gammadeltaTCR antibody was added in several experiments. In more than five donors, the dominant CD3+CD56+NKG2C+ clonotypes were found to rank among the top 10 CD8+ clonotypes and to make up about 1.0-8% of CD8+ T cells. Those dominant clonotypes were again the most abundant among CD3+CD56-NKG2C+ cells in a handful of donors, at roughly 25-60.1%. Whether the expanded NKG2C-expressing T cell clones were specific for HCMV antigens was left unclear. All eight donors whose samples were sequenced were randomly selected healthy volunteers, three of them men and five women. To determine HCMV serostatus, a commercial ELISA kit was used to detect HCMV-specific IgG in serum. Peripheral blood mononuclear cells were isolated from blood by Ficoll density gradient centrifugation. Bulk peripheral blood T-cell repertoires were additionally sequenced from unsorted PBMC for about 6 donors. cDNA synthesis was primed from the TCR beta constant segment, followed by two successive PCR amplification steps. The libraries were sequenced on Illumina HiSeq 2000/2500, MiSeq or NextSeq, producing 2 x 150 bp reads. MIGEC was used to demultiplex reads and group the reads by UMI, and MiTCR was used to assemble and quantify clonotypes. To exclude erroneous sequences, any TCR cDNA sequence not supported by at least two reads was discarded. The tcR package was used for downstream repertoire analysis, and clonotypes were matched between fractions using CDR3 nucleotide sequence together with V segment. Antigen specificity was annotated against VDJdb with VDJmatch, allowing one amino acid substitution in CDR3.

This specimen was PBMCs from blood, taken on the day of vaccination. This sequence originates from a man aged 45 to 65 who received an inactivated influenza vaccine. Donor details come from another sample of the same person, matched by shared clones. The V and J genes are TRBV27 and TRBJ2-7, with TRBD2 tentatively as D gene (6 bases match). The CDR3 in this case is CASSLSGSAYEQYF. The nucleotide sequence is given as TGTGCCAGCAGTTTGAGCGGGTCAGCCTACGAGCAGTACTTC.